This TCR beta chain derives from a study of PD-L1 blockade in urothelial cancer. Enrolled patients showed locally advanced or metastatic urothelial carcinoma. This clone was observed a few times. The assay was immunoSEQ multiplex PCR, and TCRdb's table has in-frame clones only and misses some. This sample yields 35,000 to 40,000 clones, of which 82% are seen a single time; more than 15% belongs to the top ten. Sequences were derived from PBMCs, sampled around atezolizumab (anti-PD-L1) treatment. The receptor was isolated from a man aged 60 to 75 with urothelial cancer.

The CDR3 loop reads CASSLEGARSPLHF. CDR3 DNA sequence: TGTGCCAGCAGCCTAGAGGGGGCTAGATCACCCCTCCACTTT. The chain combines TRBV7-9 with TRBJ1-6, with 7 bases identical to TRBD1. V shed 5 bases, J shed 10 bases, and the junction held 8 bases outside the gene matches. CDR3 size: 14 residues. Germline V gene data show CDR1 as SEHNR and CDR2 as FQNEAQ (reference sequence).